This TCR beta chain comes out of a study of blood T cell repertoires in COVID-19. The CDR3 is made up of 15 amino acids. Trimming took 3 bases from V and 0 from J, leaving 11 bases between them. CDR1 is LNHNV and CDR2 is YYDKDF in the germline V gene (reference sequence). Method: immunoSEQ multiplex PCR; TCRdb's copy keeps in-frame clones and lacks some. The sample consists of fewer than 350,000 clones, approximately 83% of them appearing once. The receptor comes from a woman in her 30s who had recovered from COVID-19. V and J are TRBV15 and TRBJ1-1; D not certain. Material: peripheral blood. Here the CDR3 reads CATSREYSLNTEAFF. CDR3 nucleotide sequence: TGTGCCACCAGCAGGGAATACAGCTTGAACACTGAAGCTTTCTTT.